This TCR beta chain is from a study of blood T cells in healthy people across ages. Each sample gave at least 7 million isolated PBMCs. Trimming shortened V by 4 bases and J by 2 bases, and 11 bases separated the two germline ends. The germline gives CDR1 LGHDT, CDR2 YNNKEL (reference sequence). The CDR3 has 15 amino acids. With a J-beta primer mix and a sample-barcoded 5' primer, a second PCR ran about 7 to 11 cycles. Each cDNA molecule, via a template-switch adaptor with 12 random nucleotides, was tagged. A single record per CDR3 protein comes from TCRdb applying MiXCR to the 5' RACE reads. Of fewer than 1 million distinct CDR3 sequences in the sample, under 45% are singletons; the top ten hold nearly 20%.

The clonotype comes from a man aged 55-75 years in good health. The specimen sequenced was blood. V usage is TRBV3-1 and J usage is TRBJ2-2, with D tentatively TRBD2 (6 bases). This CDR3 reads CASSRGGANTGELFF. The CDR3 DNA sequence: TGTGCCAGCAGCCGGGGCGGGGCCAACACCGGGGAGCTGTTTTTT. The variable domain in full, with the rest retrieved from reference TRBV3-1 and TRBJ2-2, is DTAVSQTPKYLVTQMGNDKSIKCEQNLGHDTMYWYKQDSKKFLKIMFSYNNKELIINETVPNRFSPKSPDKAHLNLHINSLELGDSAVYFCASSRGGANTGELFFGEGSRLTVL.